One and the same sample provided the 13 T cell receptor beta chains below, sequenced in a study of T cell repertoires in cytomegalovirus infection. TCRdb reprocessed the reads with MiXCR, giving one entry per CDR3 protein. The table has roughly 700,000 distinct CDR3 sequences, around 31% seen once. These receptors' targets are unknown. The material was cultured PBMCs, obtained from culture after CMV antigen stimulation. The receptor set was obtained from a human donor in good health (CMV status not recorded). Some clones in this sample may be carry-over from other donors' samples.

The chain's CDR3 is CSAAGTLDNEQFF. DNA of the CDR3: TGCAGTGCAGCCGGGACGTTAGACAATGAGCAGTTCTTC. This sequence joins TRBV20-1 and TRBJ2-1; D assignment may be TRBD1 or TRBD2 (5 bases each). V dropped 6 bases and J dropped 5 bases, with 14 bases sitting between them. The germline CDR1 and CDR2 sequences are DFQATT and SNEGSKA (reference sequence). The CDR3 extends over 13 amino acids.

The chain couples TRBV12-3 or TRBV12-4 to TRBJ1-1; perhaps TRBD1 as D (5 bases). The CDR3 extends over 15 amino acids. The V gene lost 3 bases and the J gene lost 1 base, with 12 bases spanning the gap. The CDR3, as DNA: TGTGCCAGCAGTTTTGGTCAGGGAAGGAACACTGAAGCTTTCTTT. Its translation is CASSFGQGRNTEAFF.

The genes are TRBV12-3 or TRBV12-4 and TRBJ2-5; D is perhaps TRBD1 or TRBD2 (5 bases each). Trimming took 3 bases from V and 3 from J, leaving 14 bases between them. This CDR3 comprises 15 residues. CDR3 coding DNA: TGTGCCAGCAGTTTTGGGGACCGCAGAAAAGAGACCCAGTACTTC. This translates into CASSFGDRRKETQYF.

This clonotype has more than one count but fewer than ten. This sequence joins TRBV5-4 and TRBJ2-3; D may correspond to TRBD1 or TRBD2 (5 bases each). Trimming cost V 6 bases and J 5 bases, with 13 bases left between them. Germline V CDR1 and CDR2: SGHNT, YYREEE (reference sequence). The CDR3 extends over 13 amino acids. In nucleotides, the CDR3 is TGTGCCAGCAATCCGGGACCCGGAGATACGCAGTATTTT. Amino acids: CASNPGPGDTQYF.

The chain has TRBV7-9 and TRBJ2-7; D may be TRBD2 (6 bases). Trimming cost V 4 bases and J 3 bases, with 16 bases left between them. Germline V lookup: CDR1 SEHNR, CDR2 FQNEAQ (reference sequence). CDR3 length: 15 residues. In nucleotides, the CDR3 is TGTGCCAGCAGCTATTCCGGGACTGGGGGCTACGAGCAGTACTTC. Translated: CASSYSGTGGYEQYF.

There are a few counts of this clonotype. The DNA for the CDR3 is TGTGCCAGCAGTCAGGGACAGGGGTACGGGGAGCTGTTTTTT. Translation: CASSQGQGYGELFF. The V call is TRBV12-3 or TRBV12-4, the J call TRBJ2-2; 10 bases match TRBD1. This CDR3 is built from 14 residues. J was trimmed by 7 bases and V by 5 bases; bases with no gene match: 4.

This clonotype occurred a few times. CDR3 sequence reads: CASSLVGWTVGNTIYF. The DNA of the CDR3 is TGTGCCAGCAGTCTGGTGGGTTGGACAGTTGGAAACACCATATATTTT. The rearrangement joins TRBV7-9 to TRBJ1-3; a weak D match, TRBD1 (6 bases). Trimming stripped 6 bases from V and 3 bases from J, with 18 bases between. The CDR3 loop spans 16 amino acids. Germline V gene lookup returns CDR1 SEHNR and CDR2 FQNEAQ (reference sequence).

This clonotype was seen a handful of times. V is TRBV6-2 or TRBV6-3 and J is TRBJ2-5; perhaps TRBD2 as D (5 bases). This CDR3 has 13 residues. The germline CDR1 and CDR2 sequences are MNHEY and SVGEGT. The germline V and J ends were trimmed by 6 bases and 3 bases, with 11 bases remaining between them. DNA for the CDR3: TGTGCCAGCAGGTCTACTAGGGAAGAGACCCAGTACTTC. Protein sequence: CASRSTREETQYF.

This clonotype came up a few times. The V call is TRBV20-1, the J call TRBJ1-2, with D tentatively TRBD1 (5 bases). The germline V gene has CDR1 DFQATT and CDR2 SNEGSKA (reference sequence). The CDR3 is 14 amino acids. V lost 0 bases and J lost 8, with 16 bases in between. CDR3 bases: TGCAGTGCTAGAGAAGGGGCTTGGGGCGGAGGCTACACCTTC. It is translated as CSAREGAWGGGYTF.

This clonotype was observed once. The chain recombines TRBV11-2 with TRBJ2-1; the match to TRBD1 covers 10 bases. The germline V gene has CDR1 SGHAT and CDR2 FQNNGV. Trimming cost V 3 bases and J 5 bases; bases outside gene matches: 4. The CDR3 loop spans 15 amino acids. The CDR3 DNA sequence: TGTGCCAGCAGCTTCGCCGGGACAGGGGACAATGAGCAGTTCTTC. Amino acids: CASSFAGTGDNEQFF.

This clonotype was seen only a few times. V and J are TRBV5-6 and TRBJ2-2; the D is unclear. Germline V gene data show CDR1 as SGHDT and CDR2 as YYEEEE. This CDR3 contains 15 residues. The V end lost 6 bases, the J end lost 5 bases, and 17 bases lay between the germline ends. The CDR3 here is CASISSRHLTGELFF. The CDR3 DNA follows: TGTGCCAGCATCTCGTCCCGACACTTGACCGGGGAGCTGTTTTTT.

In DNA, the CDR3 is TGTGCCAGTACAAAATCCACCGGGGAGCTGTTTTTT. Translating gives CASTKSTGELFF. The chain joins TRBV19 to TRBJ2-2; D not certain. V was cut by 7 bases and J by 4 bases, with 7 bases left in between. The length of the CDR3 is 12 residues. The germline gives CDR1 LNHDA, CDR2 SQIVND (reference sequence).

J is TRBJ2-7 and V is TRBV7-9, with D perhaps assigned TRBD1 or TRBD2 (6 bases each). Germline CDR1 and CDR2: SEHNR and FQNEAQ (reference sequence). The length of the CDR3 is 14 residues. Trimming left V 5 bases short and J 2 bases short, with 13 bases between. The CDR3 sequence is CASSPRDNAYEQYF. CDR3 nucleotides: TGTGCCAGCAGCCCGCGGGACAATGCCTACGAGCAGTACTTC.